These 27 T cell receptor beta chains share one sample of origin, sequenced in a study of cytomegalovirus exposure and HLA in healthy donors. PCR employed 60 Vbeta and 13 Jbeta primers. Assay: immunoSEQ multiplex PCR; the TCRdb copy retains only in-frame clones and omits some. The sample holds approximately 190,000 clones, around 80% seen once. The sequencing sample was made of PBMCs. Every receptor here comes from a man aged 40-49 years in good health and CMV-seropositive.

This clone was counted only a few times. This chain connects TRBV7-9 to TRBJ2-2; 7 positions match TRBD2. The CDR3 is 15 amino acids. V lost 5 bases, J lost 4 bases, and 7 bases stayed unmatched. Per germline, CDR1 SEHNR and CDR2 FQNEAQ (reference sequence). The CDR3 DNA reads TGTGCCAGCAGCCCGGGGGGACCCCTCACCGGGGAGCTGTTTTTT. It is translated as CASSPGGPLTGELFF.

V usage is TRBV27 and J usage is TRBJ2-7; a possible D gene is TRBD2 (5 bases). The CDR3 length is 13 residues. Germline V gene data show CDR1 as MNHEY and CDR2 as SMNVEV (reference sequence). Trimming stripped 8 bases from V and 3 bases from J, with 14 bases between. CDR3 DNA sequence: TGTGCCAGCGCCCTGGACGGGGTCTACGAGCAGTACTTC. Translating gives CASALDGVYEQYF.

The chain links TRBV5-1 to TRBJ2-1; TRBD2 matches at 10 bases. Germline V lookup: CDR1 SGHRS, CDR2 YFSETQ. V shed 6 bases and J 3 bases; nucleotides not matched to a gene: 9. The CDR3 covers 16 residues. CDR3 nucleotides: TGCGCCAGCACCCCCAGAGCGGGGGGGATCTACAATGAGCAGTTCTTC. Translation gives CASTPRAGGIYNEQFF.

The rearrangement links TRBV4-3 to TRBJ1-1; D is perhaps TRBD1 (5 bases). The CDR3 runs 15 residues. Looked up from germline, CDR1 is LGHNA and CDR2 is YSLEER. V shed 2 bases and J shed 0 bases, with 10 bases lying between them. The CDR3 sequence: CASSQRQTLNTEAFF. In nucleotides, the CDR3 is TGCGCCAGCAGCCAAAGACAGACGCTGAACACTGAAGCTTTCTTT.

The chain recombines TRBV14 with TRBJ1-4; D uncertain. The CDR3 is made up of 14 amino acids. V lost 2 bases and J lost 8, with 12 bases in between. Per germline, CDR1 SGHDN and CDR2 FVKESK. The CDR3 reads CASSQRTRGEKLFF. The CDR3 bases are TGTGCCAGCAGCCAAAGAACCCGCGGCGAAAAACTGTTTTTT. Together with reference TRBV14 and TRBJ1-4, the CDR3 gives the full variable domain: EAGVTQFPSHSVIEKGQTVTLRCDPISGHDNLYWYRRVMGKEIKFLLHFVKESKQDESGMPNNRFLAERTGGTYSTLKVQPAELEDSGVYFCASSQRTRGEKLFFGSGTQLSVL.

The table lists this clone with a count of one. Here the CDR3 DNA reads TGCGCCAGCAGCCTGAAAGGACAGGGTCTCCTAGATTCACCCCTCCACTTT. It translates to CASSLKGQGLLDSPLHF. V and J are TRBV5-1 and TRBJ1-6, with TRBD1 matching over 8 bases. The CDR3 spans 17 residues. V trimming: 4 bases; J trimming: 8 bases; junction bases outside the gene matches: 14. Germline CDR1 reads SGHRS; CDR2 reads YFSETQ.

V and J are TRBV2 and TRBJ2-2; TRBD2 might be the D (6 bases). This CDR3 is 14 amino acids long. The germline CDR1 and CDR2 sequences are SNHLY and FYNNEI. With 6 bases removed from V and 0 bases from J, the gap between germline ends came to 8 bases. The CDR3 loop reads CASSRDSNTGELFF. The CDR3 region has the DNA TGTGCCAGCAGCCGGGACTCGAACACCGGGGAGCTGTTTTTT. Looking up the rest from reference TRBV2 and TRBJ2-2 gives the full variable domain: EPEVTQTPSHQVTQMGQEVILRCVPISNHLYFYWYRQILGQKVEFLVSFYNNEISEKSEIFDDQFSVERPDGSNFTLKIRSTKLEDSAMYFCASSRDSNTGELFFGEGSRLTVL.

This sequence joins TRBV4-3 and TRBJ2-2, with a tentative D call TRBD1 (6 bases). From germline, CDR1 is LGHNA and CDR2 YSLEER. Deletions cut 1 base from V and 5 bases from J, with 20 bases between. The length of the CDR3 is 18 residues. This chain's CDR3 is CASSQGHRASLRTGELFF. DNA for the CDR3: TGCGCCAGCAGCCAAGGTCACAGGGCCTCATTAAGGACCGGGGAGCTGTTTTTT.

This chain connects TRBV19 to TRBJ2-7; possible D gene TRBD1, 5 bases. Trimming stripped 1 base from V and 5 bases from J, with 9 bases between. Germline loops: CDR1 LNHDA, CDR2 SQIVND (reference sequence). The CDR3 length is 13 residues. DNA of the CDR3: TGTGCCAGTAGTATAGGGTCAGGGAACGAGCAGTACTTC. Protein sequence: CASSIGSGNEQYF.

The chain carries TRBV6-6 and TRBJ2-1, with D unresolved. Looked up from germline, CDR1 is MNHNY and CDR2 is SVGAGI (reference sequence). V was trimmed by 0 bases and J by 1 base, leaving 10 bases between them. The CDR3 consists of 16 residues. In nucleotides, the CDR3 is TGTGCCAGCAGTTACTCGACGGGTGTGTCCTACAATGAGCAGTTCTTC. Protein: CASSYSTGVSYNEQFF.

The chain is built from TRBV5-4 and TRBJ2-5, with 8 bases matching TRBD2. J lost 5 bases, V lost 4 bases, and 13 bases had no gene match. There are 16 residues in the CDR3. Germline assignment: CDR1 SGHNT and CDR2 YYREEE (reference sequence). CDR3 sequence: CASSHRRGALGETQYF. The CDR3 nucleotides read TGTGCCAGCAGCCACCGGCGGGGGGCCCTTGGGGAGACCCAGTACTTC.

This CDR3 is CASSEWQSGYF. In DNA, the CDR3 is TGTGCCAGCAGTGAATGGCAGTCAGGGTATTTT. The V and J genes are TRBV2 and TRBJ2-3; D gene unclear. The V gene lost 2 bases and the J gene lost 14 bases, with 11 bases spanning the gap. This CDR3 comprises 11 residues. Germline loops: CDR1 SNHLY, CDR2 FYNNEI.

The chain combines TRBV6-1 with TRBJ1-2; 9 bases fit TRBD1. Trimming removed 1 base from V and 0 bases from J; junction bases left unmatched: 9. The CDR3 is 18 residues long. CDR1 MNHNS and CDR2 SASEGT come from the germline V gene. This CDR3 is CASSEGGFGQGSNYGYTF. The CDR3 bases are TGTGCCAGCAGTGAAGGGGGTTTTGGACAGGGGTCTAACTATGGCTACACCTTC.

CDR3 loop: CASSESPSTEAFF. In DNA, the CDR3 is TGCGCCAGCAGTGAGTCGCCCAGCACTGAAGCTTTCTTT. The chain is built from TRBV10-1 and TRBJ1-1; D is ambiguous. The CDR3 length is 13 residues. CDR1 WNHNN and CDR2 SYGVQD come from the germline V gene (reference sequence). Trimming stripped 0 bases from V and 4 bases from J, with 6 bases between.

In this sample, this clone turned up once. The DNA for the CDR3 is TGTGCCAGCAGTTACTTTGGGGGGACGGACACTGAAGCTTTCTTT. This gives the protein CASSYFGGTDTEAFF. This chain uses TRBV6-5 with TRBJ1-1; D is perhaps TRBD1 (5 bases). Germline V gene sequence: CDR1 MNHEY, CDR2 SVGAGI. CDR3 length equals 15 residues. V was shortened by 1 base and J by 3 bases, with 12 bases between the two germline ends.

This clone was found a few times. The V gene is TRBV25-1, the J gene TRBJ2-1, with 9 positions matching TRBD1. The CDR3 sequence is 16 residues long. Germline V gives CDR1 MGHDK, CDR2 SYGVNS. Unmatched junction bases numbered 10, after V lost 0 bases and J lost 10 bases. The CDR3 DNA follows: TGTGCCAGCAGTGAATATGGGGGACAGGGTCGACGGGAGCAGTTCTTC. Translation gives CASSEYGGQGRREQFF.

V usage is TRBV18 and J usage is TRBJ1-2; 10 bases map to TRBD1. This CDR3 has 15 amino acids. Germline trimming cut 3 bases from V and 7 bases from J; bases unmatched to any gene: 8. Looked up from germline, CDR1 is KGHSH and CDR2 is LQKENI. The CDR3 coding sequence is TGTGCCAGCTCACCGGGACAGGGGTATCATGGTGGCTACACCTTC. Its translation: CASSPGQGYHGGYTF.

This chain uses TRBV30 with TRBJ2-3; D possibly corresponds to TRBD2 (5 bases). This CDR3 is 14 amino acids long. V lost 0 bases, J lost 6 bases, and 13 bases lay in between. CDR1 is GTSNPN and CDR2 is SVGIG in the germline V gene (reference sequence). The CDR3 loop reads CAWSVLGGLDTQYF. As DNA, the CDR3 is TGTGCCTGGAGTGTCCTAGGAGGCTTGGATACGCAGTATTTT.

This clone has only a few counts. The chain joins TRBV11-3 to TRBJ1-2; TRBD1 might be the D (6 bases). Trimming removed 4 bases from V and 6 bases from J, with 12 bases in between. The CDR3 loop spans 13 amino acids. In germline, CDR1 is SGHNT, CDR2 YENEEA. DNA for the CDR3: TGTGCCAGCAGCTCCAACAGGGACGATGGCTACACCTTC. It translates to CASSSNRDDGYTF.

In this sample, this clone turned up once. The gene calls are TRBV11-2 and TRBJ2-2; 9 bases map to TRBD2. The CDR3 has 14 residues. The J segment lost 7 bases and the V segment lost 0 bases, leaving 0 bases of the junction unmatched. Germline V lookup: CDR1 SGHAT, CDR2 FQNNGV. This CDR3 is CASSLEAGGGELFF. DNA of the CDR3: TGTGCCAGCAGCTTAGAAGCGGGGGGCGGGGAGCTGTTTTTT.

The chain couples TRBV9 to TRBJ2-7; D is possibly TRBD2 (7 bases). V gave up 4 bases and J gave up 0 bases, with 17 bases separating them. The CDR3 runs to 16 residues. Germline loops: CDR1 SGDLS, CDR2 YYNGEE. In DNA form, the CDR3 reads TGTGCCAGCAGCCCTGGGGGGGGGCGAACCTCCTACGAGCAGTACTTC. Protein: CASSPGGGRTSYEQYF.

CDR3 sequence (DNA): TGTGCCAGCAGCCTATCCCAGGGGAACACTGAAGCTTTCTTT. Its translation: CASSLSQGNTEAFF. V is TRBV7-3 and J is TRBJ1-1; D is possibly TRBD1 (5 bases). This CDR3 spans 14 amino acids. V dropped 5 bases and J dropped 1 base, with 11 bases sitting between them. Germline CDR1 and CDR2: SGHTA and FQGTGA.

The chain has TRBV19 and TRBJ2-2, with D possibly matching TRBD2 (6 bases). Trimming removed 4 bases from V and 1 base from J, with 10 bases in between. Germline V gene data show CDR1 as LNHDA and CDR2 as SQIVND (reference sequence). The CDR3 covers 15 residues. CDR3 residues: CASSTYSGNTGELFF. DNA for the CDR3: TGTGCCAGTAGTACTTATAGCGGGAACACCGGGGAGCTGTTTTTT.

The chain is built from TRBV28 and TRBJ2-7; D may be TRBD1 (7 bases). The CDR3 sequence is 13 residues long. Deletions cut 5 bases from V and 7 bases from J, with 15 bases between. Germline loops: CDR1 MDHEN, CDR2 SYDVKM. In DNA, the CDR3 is TGTGCCAGCAGTCGAGGGGGCGCGGGGGAGCAGTACTTC. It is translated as CASSRGGAGEQYF.

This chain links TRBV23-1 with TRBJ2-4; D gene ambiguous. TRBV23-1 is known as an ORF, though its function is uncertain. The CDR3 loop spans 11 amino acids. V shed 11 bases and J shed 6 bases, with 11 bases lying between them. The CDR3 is CASFCGNIQYF. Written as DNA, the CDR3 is TGCGCCTCCTTCTGCGGAAACATTCAGTACTTC.

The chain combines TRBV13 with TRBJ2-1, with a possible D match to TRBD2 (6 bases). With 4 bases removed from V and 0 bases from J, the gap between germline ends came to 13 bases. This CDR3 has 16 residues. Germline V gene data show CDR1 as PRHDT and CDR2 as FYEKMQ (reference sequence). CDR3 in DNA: TGTGCCAGCAGCTCGTCCGGGACTGGCTCCTACAATGAGCAGTTCTTC. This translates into CASSSSGTGSYNEQFF.

CDR3 DNA sequence: TGTGCCAGCAGCGTCCCCGCAGATACGCAGTATTTT. As protein: CASSVPADTQYF. The genes are TRBV5-4 and TRBJ2-3; D is ambiguous. The V end lost 4 bases, the J end lost 4 bases, and 7 bases lay between the germline ends. Looked up from germline, CDR1 is SGHNT and CDR2 is YYREEE (reference sequence). CDR3 size: 12 residues.